This is a list of T cell receptor beta chains from one sample in a study of identical twins. TCRdb re-called the 5' RACE reads through MiXCR, storing one row per CDR3 protein. Among roughly 630,000 distinct CDR3 sequences listed, 7% to 7.5% were seen once. These data were likewise used in another study, on yellow fever vaccine responses in identical twins.

What was sequenced was PBMCs. The receptors stem from a woman aged 18-29 years in good health. Both conserved end residues are part of each CDR3. The D gene is left open where the match is weak. Only some rows state a clone size, as once, few, many or a class for expanded clones.

j_call clone_size d_call v_call cdr3_nt cdr3_aa
TRBJ2-1 once NA TRBV3-1 TGTGCCAGCAGCCAAGACGGTTACGGGGTGTCGTTCTTC CASSQDGYGVSFF
TRBJ2-5 few NA TRBV20-1 TGCAGTGCTAGAGGTCCTGGGGGGGCGGAGACCCAGTACTTC CSARGPGGAETQYF
TRBJ1-6 NA TRBD1 TRBV7-2 TGTGCCAGCAGCCTGGCCGGGACAGGGGCCTCACCCCTCCACTTT CASSLAGTGASPLHF
TRBJ2-4 few NA TRBV2 TGTGCCAGCAAACTCGATGGCGCGCGACTAGCCAAAAACATTCAGTACTTC CASKLDGARLAKNIQYF
TRBJ2-2 NA TRBD2 TRBV3-1 TGTGCCAGCCTATCTACCGGGACTAGACTCACCGGGGAGCTGTTTTTT CASLSTGTRLTGELFF
TRBJ2-5 many NA TRBV15 TGTGCCACCAGCAGAGGGGTAGCGGTGTACCAAGAGACCCAGTACTTC CATSRGVAVYQETQYF
TRBJ2-5 NA TRBD2 TRBV6-1 TGTGCCAGCAGTGAAGCAGGTTGGCTAGCGGGGAAGGAGACCCAGTACTTC CASSEAGWLAGKETQYF
TRBJ2-7 few NA TRBV20-1 TGCAGTGCTAGAGACTCGCTAGGGGTCTACGAGCAGTACTTC CSARDSLGVYEQYF
TRBJ2-1 NA NA TRBV7-8 TGTGCCAGCAGCCCGGGCCTTCCGGGGTACAATGAGCAGTTCTTC CASSPGLPGYNEQFF
TRBJ2-3 NA TRBD2 TRBV11-2 TGTGCCAGCAGCACCGGACAGACTAGCGGGATAAGCACAGATACGCAGTATTTT CASSTGQTSGISTDTQYF
TRBJ1-4 few NA TRBV3-1 TGTGCCAGCAGCCGCAAGTCTAGTGGGGATGAAAAACTGTTTTTT CASSRKSSGDEKLFF
TRBJ2-1 NA TRBD2 TRBV20-1 TGCAGTGCCAGAGCGGGGGGCCCCTGGAATGAGCAGTTCTTC CSARAGGPWNEQFF
TRBJ1-1 many NA TRBV12-3/TRBV12-4 TGTGCCAGCAACCTACAAAGAAACACTGAAGCTTTCTTT CASNLQRNTEAFF
TRBJ2-5 many TRBD1 TRBV9 TGTGCCAGCACCGAGGGGGGGGGACAGGGAAAAGAGACCCAGTACTTC CASTEGGGQGKETQYF
TRBJ2-7 many NA TRBV27 TGTGCCAGCAGTCCAGCTACAGGGTCTAGGGGCGAGCAGTACTTC CASSPATGSRGEQYF
TRBJ1-5 few NA TRBV24-1 TGTGCCACACGGGGGCAGGAGAATCAGCCCCAGCATTTT CATRGQENQPQHF
TRBJ2-3 NA TRBD2 TRBV7-2 TGTGCCAGCAGCTCTCTGGGCGGGGGGGCCAGAGATACGCAGTATTTT CASSSLGGGARDTQYF
TRBJ2-7 NA NA TRBV5-1 TGCGCCAGCAGCTTGGCCGGGCGGGCGGCCGACGAGCAGTACTTC CASSLAGRAADEQYF
TRBJ2-5 few NA TRBV10-3 TGTGCCATCAGGTCCGGGGCATATTCCCAAGAGACCCAGTACTTC CAIRSGAYSQETQYF
TRBJ2-2 NA TRBD2 TRBV11-2 TGTGCCAGCAGCTTAGATCTTCGACTAGCGGGAGAAACCGGGGAGCTGTTTTTT CASSLDLRLAGETGELFF
TRBJ2-1 NA TRBD2 TRBV3-1 TGTGCCAGCAAGAGAGAACGGGGGGGCGTGGAGCAGTTCTTC CASKRERGGVEQFF